This TCR beta chain was sequenced in a study of cytotoxic CD8 clonotypes in ibrutinib-treated CLL. Worth noting for this clone: Its antigen is still unknown.

Overall study results and limits: Treatment saw public clonotypes, which were uncommon, either contract or stay stable. The clonality went up when patients responded to ibrutinib and dropped back toward baseline at progression. At the start, clonality exceeded age-matched healthy donors and followed circulating CD8+ T-cell counts.

PBMCs that had been cryopreserved were the source of about 2 micrograms of genomic DNA for TCR beta libraries. Here immunoSEQ multiplex PCR was the method, and the copy in TCRdb shows in-frame clones only, minus some. This sample has 130,000 or so clones, with approximately 80% found just once. Trimming took 5 bases from V and 3 from J, leaving 8 bases between them. The CDR3 spans 13 residues. From germline, CDR1 is MNHEY and CDR2 SVGAGI. Source: PBMCs, taken after 12 months of ibrutinib treatment. This TCR derives from a human donor with chronic lymphocytic leukemia. The V and J genes are TRBV6-5 and TRBJ2-1; the D is unclear. CDR3 coding DNA: TGTGCCAGCAGTACTGAAAACTACAATGAGCAGTTCTTC. It is translated as CASSTENYNEQFF.